Included here is one T cell receptor (beta chain) sequence, with context. 60 Vbeta and 13 Jbeta primers were used in PCR. Clones were read by immunoSEQ multiplex PCR, and TCRdb kept only the in-frame ones, dropping some. The table has 150,000 to 200,000 clones, 75% to 90% seen once; the top ten hold more than 1.5%. The records omit this donor's CMV serostatus. This specimen comes from a study of cytomegalovirus exposure and HLA in healthy donors. The CDR3 totals 13 residues. The germline CDR1 and CDR2 sequences are SGDLS and YYNGEE. Trimming pared 0 bases from V and 6 bases from J, leaving 7 bases between.

The chain has TRBV9 and TRBJ2-1; D is undetermined. The receptor was isolated from a human donor in good health. The sample was PBMCs. CDR3 in DNA: TGTGCCAGCAGCGTAGACAGCCCCAATGAGCAGTTCTTC. As protein: CASSVDSPNEQFF.